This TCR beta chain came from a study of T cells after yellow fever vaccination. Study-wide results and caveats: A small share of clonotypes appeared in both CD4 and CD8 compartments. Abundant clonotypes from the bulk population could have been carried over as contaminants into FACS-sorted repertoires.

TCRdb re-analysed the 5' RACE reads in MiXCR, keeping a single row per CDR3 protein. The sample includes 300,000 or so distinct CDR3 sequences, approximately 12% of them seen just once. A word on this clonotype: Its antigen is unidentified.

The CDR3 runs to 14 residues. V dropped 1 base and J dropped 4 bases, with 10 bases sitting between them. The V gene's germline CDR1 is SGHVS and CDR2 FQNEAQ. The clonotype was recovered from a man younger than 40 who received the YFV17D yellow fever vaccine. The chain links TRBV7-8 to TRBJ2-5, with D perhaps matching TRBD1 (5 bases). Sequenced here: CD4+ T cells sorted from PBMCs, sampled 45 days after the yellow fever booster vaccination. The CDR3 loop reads CASSLVQAGETQYF. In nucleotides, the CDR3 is TGTGCCAGCAGCTTAGTACAGGCCGGAGAGACCCAGTACTTC.